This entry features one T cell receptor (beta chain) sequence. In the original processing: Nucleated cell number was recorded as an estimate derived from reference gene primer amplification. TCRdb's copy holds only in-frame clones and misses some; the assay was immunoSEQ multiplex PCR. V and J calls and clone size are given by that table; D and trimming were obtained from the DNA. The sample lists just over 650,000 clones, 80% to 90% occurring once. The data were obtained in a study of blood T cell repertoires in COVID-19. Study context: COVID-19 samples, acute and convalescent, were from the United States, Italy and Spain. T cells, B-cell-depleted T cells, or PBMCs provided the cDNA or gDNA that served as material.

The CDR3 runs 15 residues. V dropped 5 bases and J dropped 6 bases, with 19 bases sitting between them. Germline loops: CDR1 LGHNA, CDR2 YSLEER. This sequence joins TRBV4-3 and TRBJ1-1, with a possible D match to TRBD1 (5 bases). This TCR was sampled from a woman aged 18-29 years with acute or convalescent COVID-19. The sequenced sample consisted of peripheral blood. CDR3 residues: CASSARVQGPAEAFF. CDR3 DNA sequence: TGCGCCAGCAGCGCAAGGGTTCAGGGTCCGGCTGAAGCTTTCTTT.